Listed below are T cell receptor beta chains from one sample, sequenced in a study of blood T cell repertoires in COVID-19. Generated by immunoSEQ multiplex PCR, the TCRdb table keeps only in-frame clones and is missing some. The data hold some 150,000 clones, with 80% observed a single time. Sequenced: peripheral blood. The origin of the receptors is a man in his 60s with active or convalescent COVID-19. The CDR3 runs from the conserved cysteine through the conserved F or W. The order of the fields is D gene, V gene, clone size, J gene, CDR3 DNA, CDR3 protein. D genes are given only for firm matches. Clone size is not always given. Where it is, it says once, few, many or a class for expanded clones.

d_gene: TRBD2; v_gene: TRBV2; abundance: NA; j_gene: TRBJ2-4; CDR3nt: TGTGCCAGCAGTGAATCGCTAGCGGGAGTGAACATTCAGTACTTC; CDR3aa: CASSESLAGVNIQYF
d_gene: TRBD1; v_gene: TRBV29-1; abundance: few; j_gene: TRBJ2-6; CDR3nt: TGCAGCGCGACAGGGGTTGGGGCCAACGTCCTGACTTTC; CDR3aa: CSATGVGANVLTF
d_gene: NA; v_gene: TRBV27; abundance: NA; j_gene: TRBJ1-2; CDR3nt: TGTGCCAGCAGTCCAGGGCCGGCCTATGGCTACACCTTC; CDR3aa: CASSPGPAYGYTF
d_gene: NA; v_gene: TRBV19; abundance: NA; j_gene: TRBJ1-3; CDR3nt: TGTGCCAGTAGTTCAGGGCGCTCTGGAAACACCATATATTTT; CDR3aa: CASSSGRSGNTIYF
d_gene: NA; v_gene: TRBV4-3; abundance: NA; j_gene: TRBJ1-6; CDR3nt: TGCGCCAGCAGCCGCGACGTAGGGGGTTCACCCCTCCACTTT; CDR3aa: CASSRDVGGSPLHF
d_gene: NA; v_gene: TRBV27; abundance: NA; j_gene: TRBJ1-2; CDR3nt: TGTGCCAGCAGCCCGGTGGGGGGCTATGGCTACACCTTC; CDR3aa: CASSPVGGYGYTF
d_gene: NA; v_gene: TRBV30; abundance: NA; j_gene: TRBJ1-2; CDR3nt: TGTGCCTGGATTTCAGGCTTCTATGGCTACACCTTC; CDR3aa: CAWISGFYGYTF
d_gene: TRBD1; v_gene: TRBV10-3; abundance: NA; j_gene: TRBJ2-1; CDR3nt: TGTGCCATTCAGGGGGAAGTATCGCGCAATGAGCAGTTCTTC; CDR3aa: CAIQGEVSRNEQFF
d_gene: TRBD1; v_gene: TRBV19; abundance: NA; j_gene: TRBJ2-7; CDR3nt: TGTGCCAGTAGTATTGGACAGGAGTACGAGCAGTACTTC; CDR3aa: CASSIGQEYEQYF
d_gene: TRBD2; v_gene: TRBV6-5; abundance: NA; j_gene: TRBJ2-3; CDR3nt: TGTGCCAGCAGTTACCTAGCGGGGAGCACAGATACGCAGTATTTT; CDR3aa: CASSYLAGSTDTQYF
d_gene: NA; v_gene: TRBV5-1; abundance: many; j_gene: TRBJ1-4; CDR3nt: TGCGCCAGCAGCTCGGACAGAAGGTGGGAAAAACTGTTTTTT; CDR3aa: CASSSDRRWEKLFF
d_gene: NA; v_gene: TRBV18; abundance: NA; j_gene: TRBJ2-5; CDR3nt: TGTGCCAGCTCACCGTGGGGCGGCGAAGAGACCCAGTACTTC; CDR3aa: CASSPWGGEETQYF